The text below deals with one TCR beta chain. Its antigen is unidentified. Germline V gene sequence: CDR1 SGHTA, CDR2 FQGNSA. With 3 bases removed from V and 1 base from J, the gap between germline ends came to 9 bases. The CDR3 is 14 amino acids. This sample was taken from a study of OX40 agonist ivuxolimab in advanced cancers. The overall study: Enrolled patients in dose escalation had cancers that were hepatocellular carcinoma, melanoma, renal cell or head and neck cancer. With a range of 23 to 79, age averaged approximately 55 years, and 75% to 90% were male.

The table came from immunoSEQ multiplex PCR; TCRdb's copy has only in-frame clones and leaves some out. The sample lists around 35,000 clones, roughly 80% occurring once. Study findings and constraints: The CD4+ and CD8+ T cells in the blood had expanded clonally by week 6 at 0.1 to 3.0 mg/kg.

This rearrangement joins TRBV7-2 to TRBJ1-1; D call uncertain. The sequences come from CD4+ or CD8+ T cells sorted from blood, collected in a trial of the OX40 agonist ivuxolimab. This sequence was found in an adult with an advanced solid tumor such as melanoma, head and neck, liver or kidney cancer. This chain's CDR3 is CASSLRYGNTEAFF. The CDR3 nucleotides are TGTGCCAGCAGCTTGCGGTACGGGAACACTGAAGCTTTCTTT.